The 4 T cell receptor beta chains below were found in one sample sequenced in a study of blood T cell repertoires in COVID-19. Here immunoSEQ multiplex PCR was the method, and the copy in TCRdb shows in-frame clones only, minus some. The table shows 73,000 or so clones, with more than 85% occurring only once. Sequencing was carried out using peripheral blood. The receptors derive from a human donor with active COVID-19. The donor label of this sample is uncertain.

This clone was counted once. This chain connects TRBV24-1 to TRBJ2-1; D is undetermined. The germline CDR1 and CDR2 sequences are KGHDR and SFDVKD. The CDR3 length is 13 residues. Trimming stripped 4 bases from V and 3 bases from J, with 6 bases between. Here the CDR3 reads CATSDPGYNEQFF. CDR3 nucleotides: TGTGCCACCAGTGACCCCGGCTACAATGAGCAGTTCTTC.

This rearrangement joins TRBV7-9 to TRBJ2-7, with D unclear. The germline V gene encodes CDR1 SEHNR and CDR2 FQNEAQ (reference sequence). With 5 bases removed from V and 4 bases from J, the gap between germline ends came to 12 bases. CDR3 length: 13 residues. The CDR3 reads CASSGIELYEQYF. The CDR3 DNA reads TGTGCCAGCAGCGGAATTGAACTATACGAGCAGTACTTC.

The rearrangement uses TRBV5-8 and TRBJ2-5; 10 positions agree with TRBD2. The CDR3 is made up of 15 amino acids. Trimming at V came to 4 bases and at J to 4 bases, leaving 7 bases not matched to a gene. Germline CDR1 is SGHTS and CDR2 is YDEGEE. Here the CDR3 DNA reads TGTGCCAGCAGCACCCCCCTAGCGGGAGTAGAGACCCAGTACTTC. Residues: CASSTPLAGVETQYF.

The CDR3 loop reads CASSSDRNQPQHF. CDR3 coding DNA: TGTGCCAGCAGTTCGGACAGAAATCAGCCCCAGCATTTT. V gene TRBV7-7 combines with J gene TRBJ1-5; weak D call: TRBD1 (6 bases). The V end lost 6 bases, the J end lost 4 bases, and 10 bases lay between the germline ends. The germline V gene encodes CDR1 SSHAT and CDR2 FNYEAQ (reference sequence). The CDR3 is made up of 13 amino acids.